This is a list of T cell receptor beta chains from one sample in a study of human T cells and chemical hapten exposure. One entry per CDR3 protein, called by TCRdb with MiXCR from the RACE reads. The sample gives roughly 110,000 distinct CDR3 sequences, less than 15% of which show up once; 1.6% is in the top ten. The sample consisted of whole blood, taken in connection with sensitization to the hapten diphenylcyclopropenone (DPC). The receptors here all came from a woman aged 50 to 60 with alopecia areata. Some clones in this sample may be carry-over from other donors' samples. The CDR3 runs from the conserved cysteine through the conserved F or W.

V: TRBV2; CDR3: CASRVGTGPDTQYF
V: TRBV7-2; CDR3: CASSAGSIDTQYF
V: TRBV19; CDR3: CASRKGMADTQYF
V: TRBV7-9; CDR3: CASSFPGQGPGYTF
V: TRBV5-8; CDR3: CASSLELAASSYNEQFF
V: TRBV7-9; CDR3: CASSNRDSGANVLTF
V: TRBV28; CDR3: CASSDAGGDIF
V: TRBV4-1; CDR3: CASSHGRVMNTEAFF
V: TRBV28; CDR3: CATRQGARTGELFF
V: TRBV6-2/TRBV6-3; CDR3: CASSYSWDRAFEGTEAFF
V: TRBV11-2; CDR3: CASSLAGGEQYF
V: TRBV6-5; CDR3: CASRDSTDTQYF
V: TRBV4-3; CDR3: CASSQDWGTDTQYF
V: TRBV29-1; CDR3: CSVGGGFTGELFF
V: TRBV7-2; CDR3: CASSLDRGIYNSPLHF
V: TRBV13; CDR3: CASSARRDSYEQYF
V: TRBV24-1; CDR3: CATSDRTSGRVTDTQYF
V: TRBV28; CDR3: CASRNNRDSYEQYF
V: TRBV29-1; CDR3: CSVARDKWERTEAFF
V: TRBV11-2; CDR3: CASSLDLKVFNSPLHF
V: TRBV29-1; CDR3: CSVAKLAGAPDTQYF
V: TRBV6-6; CDR3: CASSYGGVDAEQFF
V: TRBV10-3; CDR3: CAISAQQETQYF
V: TRBV5-1; CDR3: CASSSGSGREQPQHF
V: TRBV5-5; CDR3: CASSLWAGVQGGYTF
V: TRBV6-1; CDR3: CASSEGPSGRMYEQFF
V: TRBV20-1; CDR3: CSARQDYGYTF
V: TRBV12-3/TRBV12-4; CDR3: CASSFSGAKQYF
V: TRBV15; CDR3: CATSRDGGNQPQHF
V: TRBV7-6; CDR3: CASSFSRQGNTEAFF
V: TRBV9; CDR3: CASSAGSNEKLFF
V: TRBV2; CDR3: CASSRSLQFF
V: TRBV25-1; CDR3: CASSVTGGANEQFF
V: TRBV20-1; CDR3: CSARSGGFYVGSYEQYF
V: TRBV20-1; CDR3: CSARRGVNYEQYF
V: TRBV27; CDR3: CASSSLGGSGNTIYF
V: TRBV21-1; CDR3: CASSTHRTAWLYNGNSPLHF
V: TRBV7-9; CDR3: CASSTAFADTQYF
V: TRBV20-1; CDR3: CSAPRASGSQEQFF
V: TRBV7-2; CDR3: CASSSRTGGVTEAFF
V: TRBV28; CDR3: CASRSGTAYTEAFF
V: TRBV29-1; CDR3: CSVSGGPRQDYGYTF
V: TRBV10-3; CDR3: CAISSGTSGGDADTQYF
V: TRBV4-3; CDR3: CASSQEPESQGILSPLHF
V: TRBV20-1; CDR3: CSASRGRRVNEKLFF
V: TRBV12-3/TRBV12-4; CDR3: CASTIRAGGVYEQYF
V: TRBV5-1; CDR3: CASSFFDRDPTDTQYF
V: TRBV28; CDR3: CASRDGSSYEQYF
V: TRBV7-9; CDR3: CASSRGLAGGSDSYNEQFF
V: TRBV20-1; CDR3: CSAAQETQYF
V: TRBV7-2; CDR3: CASSLTGTSGYEQYF
V: TRBV20-1; CDR3: CSAALFGGTEAFF
V: TRBV3-1; CDR3: CASSQVLGANYGYTF
V: TRBV4-1; CDR3: CASSQAAGTSPKHEQYF
V: TRBV4-1; CDR3: CASSRGLARDQYF
V: TRBV7-2; CDR3: CASSKRTGARPLHF
V: TRBV6-6; CDR3: CASSSGTGGFTGNTIYF